This is a list of T cell receptor beta chains from one sample in a study of cytomegalovirus exposure and HLA in healthy donors. The repertoire was sequenced with immunoSEQ multiplex PCR; TCRdb's copy has only in-frame clones and lacks some. The repertoire holds 150,000 to 200,000 clones, with roughly 80% as singletons. Sequencing input: PBMCs. These receptor sequences come from a woman in her 30s in good health and CMV-seropositive. The CDR3 runs from the conserved cysteine through the conserved F or W. D genes are given only for firm matches. Not all rows give a size; the values are once, few, many and, for expanded clones, a class.

TRBD1,TRBV25-1,.,TRBJ2-1,CASSIRDRGQNEQFF,TGTGCCAGCAGCATCCGGGACAGGGGGCAAAATGAGCAGTTCTTC
TRBD1,TRBV5-1,few,TRBJ2-7,CASSLGTGAEQYF,TGCGCCAGCAGCTTGGGGACAGGGGCCGAGCAGTACTTC
.,TRBV5-4,.,TRBJ1-3,CASSLHGGSGNTIYF,TGTGCCAGCAGCTTGCACGGGGGCTCTGGAAACACCATATATTTT
.,TRBV19,once,TRBJ1-4,CASSILEGANEKLFF,TGTGCCAGTAGTATTCTGGAGGGAGCTAATGAAAAACTGTTTTTT
.,TRBV5-1,.,TRBJ1-5,CACRRARGGPHHSNQPQHF,TGCGCCTGTCGTAGGGCCCGGGGGGGGCCACATCATAGCAATCAGCCCCAGCATTTT
TRBD2,TRBV7-6,.,TRBJ2-5,CASSLAHRTSVQETQYF,TGTGCCAGCAGCTTAGCGCATAGAACTAGCGTACAAGAGACCCAGTACTTC
TRBD1,TRBV9,.,TRBJ1-1,CASSAGTGDTEAFF,TGTGCCAGCAGCGCCGGGACAGGGGATACTGAAGCTTTCTTT
TRBD1,TRBV29-1,once,TRBJ2-1,CSGDSGSGEQFF,TGCAGCGGGGACAGTGGGTCGGGTGAGCAGTTCTTC
.,TRBV2,.,TRBJ1-1,CASRAGSGAFF,TGTGCCAGCAGAGCCGGGTCCGGGGCTTTCTTT
.,TRBV7-8,.,TRBJ1-6,CASSFDRATQPSALHF,TGTGCCAGCAGCTTCGATCGAGCCACTCAACCCTCGGCCCTCCACTTT
TRBD2,TRBV5-4,.,TRBJ2-3,CASSLTSGGPTDTQYF,TGTGCCAGCAGCTTGACTAGCGGGGGGCCCACAGATACGCAGTATTTT
TRBD1,TRBV6-1,.,TRBJ2-3,CASRRDRDTDTQYF,TGTGCCAGCAGACGGGACAGAGACACAGATACGCAGTATTTT
TRBD1,TRBV5-1,.,TRBJ1-2,CASSLGGGPYGYTF,TGCGCCAGCAGCTTGGGAGGGGGCCCCTATGGCTACACCTTC
TRBD2,TRBV5-1,.,TRBJ2-5,CASSLAGRQETQYF,TGCGCCAGCAGCTTGGCCGGGAGGCAAGAGACCCAGTACTTC
.,TRBV7-9,.,TRBJ1-2,CASSFVEQESYTF,TGTGCCAGCAGCTTTGTAGAACAGGAAAGCTACACCTTC
TRBD2,TRBV4-2,few,TRBJ2-5,CASSQAPNVAGGETQYF,TGTGCCAGCAGCCAAGCGCCGAATGTAGCGGGGGGGGAGACCCAGTACTTC
.,TRBV7-2,.,TRBJ1-3,CASSLVGPGSTIYF,TGTGCCAGCAGCTTGGTGGGCCCAGGAAGCACCATATATTTT
TRBD2,TRBV6-1,.,TRBJ2-1,CASSEGGVREGKQFF,TGTGCCAGCAGTGAAGGAGGGGTACGGGAGGGGAAGCAGTTCTTC
.,TRBV29-1,once,TRBJ2-7,CSVESGRVSEQYF,TGCAGCGTTGAATCGGGCAGGGTTAGCGAGCAGTACTTC
.,TRBV4-3,.,TRBJ1-5,CASSQDFNQPQHF,TGCGCCAGCAGCCAAGACTTTAATCAGCCCCAGCATTTT
TRBD2,TRBV9,.,TRBJ2-1,CASSVGTSGGAVLDEQFF,TGTGCCAGCAGCGTAGGGACTAGCGGGGGGGCGGTTCTCGATGAGCAGTTCTTC
TRBD1,TRBV2,.,TRBJ1-6,CASSEGTGVSPLHF,TGTGCCAGCAGTGAGGGGACAGGGGTTTCACCCCTCCACTTT